The entry below gives a single T cell receptor beta chain sequence along with its context. No antigen is known for it. This sample also contains other DNA sequences that code for the same CDR3. The CDR3 consists of 10 residues. V was trimmed by 1 base and J by 8 bases, leaving 5 bases between them. The germline V gene has CDR1 GTSNPN and CDR2 SVGIG (reference sequence). The data belong to a study of cytomegalovirus exposure and HLA in healthy donors. The primer mix had 60 Vbeta and 13 Jbeta primers. Generated by immunoSEQ multiplex PCR, the TCRdb table keeps only in-frame clones and is missing some. The data hold about 160,000 clones, with under 90% observed a single time. Study results and limitations: The sole available immune exposure information was CMV serostatus. By HLA locus, TCR association rates varied in a later analysis, with DRB1 showing the most and HLA-C the fewest. A later analysis appeared to link common viral pathogens to several of the most significant clusters. The study designated some 180 TCR beta chains cytomegalovirus-associated.

The chain combines TRBV30 with TRBJ1-2; no clear D gene. This TCR was recovered from a man between 25 and 39 years old in good health and CMV-seronegative. Sample: PBMCs. CDR3 DNA: TGTGCCTGGAGTGGGGCCGGCTACACCTTC. This encodes CAWSGAGYTF.